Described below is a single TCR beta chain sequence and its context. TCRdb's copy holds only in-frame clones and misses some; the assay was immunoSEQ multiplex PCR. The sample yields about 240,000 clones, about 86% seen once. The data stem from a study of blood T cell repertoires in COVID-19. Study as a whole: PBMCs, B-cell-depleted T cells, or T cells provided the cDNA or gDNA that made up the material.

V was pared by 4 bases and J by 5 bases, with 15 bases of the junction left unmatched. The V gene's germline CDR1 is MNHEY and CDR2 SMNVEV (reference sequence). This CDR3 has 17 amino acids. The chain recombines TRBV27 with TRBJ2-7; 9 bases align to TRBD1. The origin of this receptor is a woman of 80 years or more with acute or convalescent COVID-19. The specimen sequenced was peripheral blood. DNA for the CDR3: TGTGCCAGCAGTTCAACCACCGGGACAGGGATTAGCCACGAGCAGTACTTC. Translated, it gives CASSSTTGTGISHEQYF.